One sample yielded the 21 T cell receptor beta chains listed below, sequenced in a study of Graves' ophthalmopathy and Graves' hyperthyroidism. Amplifying from RNA transcripts, the study obtained TCR beta CDR3 regions. The first round was an RT-PCR with HTBI primers, and the second round was a multiplex PCR. TCRdb analysed the multiplex PCR reads with MiXCR anew, one entry per CDR3 protein. The table shows 900,000 to 1,200,000 distinct CDR3 sequences, with less than 45% occurring only once. The sample was peripheral blood or thyroid tissue (not recorded which). These receptors were collected from an adult man with Graves' hyperthyroidism.

This clonotype was detected many times. The chain links TRBV12-3 or TRBV12-4 to TRBJ1-3; D gene uncertain. The V and J ends lost 3 bases and 4 bases respectively, with 10 bases between them. The CDR3 contains 14 residues. The CDR3: CASSFAASGNTIYF. CDR3 bases: TGTGCCAGCAGTTTCGCCGCGTCCGGAAACACCATATATTTT.

This clonotype has a count of ten or more. The CDR3 bases are TGTGCCAGTAACTCGGCGGTGGGGGATGGCTACACCTTC. This gives the protein CASNSAVGDGYTF. The chain joins TRBV19 to TRBJ1-2; a possible D gene is TRBD1 (5 bases). This CDR3 contains 13 residues. V was trimmed by 7 bases and J by 6 bases, leaving 15 bases between them. Germline V gene lookup returns CDR1 LNHDA and CDR2 SQIVND (reference sequence).

This clonotype has a count of ten or more. The rearrangement uses TRBV20-1 and TRBJ2-7; 8 nucleotides match TRBD1. The CDR3 is 15 amino acids. In germline, CDR1 is DFQATT, CDR2 SNEGSKA (reference sequence). V lost 1 base to trimming and J lost 3 bases; unmatched junction nucleotides: 8. DNA for the CDR3: TGCAGTGCTAGAGGGGGTAGGACAGGGTTCTACGAGCAGTACTTC. Amino acid sequence: CSARGGRTGFYEQYF.

This chain connects TRBV13 to TRBJ1-2; TRBD1 matches 7 bases. The germline V gene has CDR1 PRHDT and CDR2 FYEKMQ (reference sequence). The CDR3 is 11 amino acids. Losses at the gene ends were 8 bases for V and 8 bases for J; bases not matched to a gene: 5. For the CDR3, the DNA is TGTGCCAGCCACGCGGGACAGGGCTACACCTTC. Its translation: CASHAGQGYTF.

The V and J genes are TRBV24-1 and TRBJ2-5; 8 bases are a match to TRBD2. The CDR3 spans 16 residues. In germline, CDR1 is KGHDR, CDR2 SFDVKD. V lost 4 bases to trimming and J lost 3 bases; unmatched junction nucleotides: 9. CDR3 sequence (DNA): TGTGCCACCAGTGAACCAAGCGGGAGCTCGGAAGAGACCCAGTACTTC. Translating it yields CATSEPSGSSEETQYF.

The CDR3 loop reads CASSWGQGAPETEAFF. In DNA, the CDR3 is TGTGCCAGCAGTTGGGGACAGGGGGCTCCGGAAACTGAAGCTTTCTTT. The chain combines TRBV12-3 or TRBV12-4 with TRBJ1-1, with 12 bases identical to TRBD1. V gave up 4 bases and J gave up 5 bases; unmatched junction bases: 8. The CDR3 length is 16 residues.

A note on this clonotype: A single base separates this from a much larger clone, so it may be a read error. The chain combines TRBV7-8 with TRBJ1-5; D gene uncertain. CDR1 is SGHVS, CDR2 FQNEAQ, per germline. This CDR3 region has 15 residues. As DNA, the CDR3 is TGTGCCAGCAGCTCAATTACAGTTAGCAATCAGTCCCAGCATTTT. Translating it yields CASSSITVSNQSQHF.

The chain carries TRBV18 and TRBJ2-7; TRBD1 matches 9 bases. Germline V CDR1 and CDR2: KGHSH, LQKENI. This CDR3 spans 13 amino acids. The trim removed 6 bases at V and 6 bases at J, leaving 6 bases unmatched. CDR3 sequence: CASSRTGGSEQYF. The CDR3 nucleotides read TGTGCCAGCTCTCGTACAGGGGGCTCCGAGCAGTACTTC.

The chain employs TRBV27 and TRBJ1-1, with D maybe TRBD1 (6 bases). V was clipped by 7 bases and J by 11 bases, with 17 bases between them. The CDR3 totals 12 residues. Per the germline V gene, CDR1 is MNHEY and CDR2 is SMNVEV (reference sequence). CDR3 bases: TGTGCCAGCAATACCGGGACACCCGAGGCTTTCTTT. It codes for CASNTGTPEAFF.

The V gene is TRBV27, the J gene TRBJ2-7; D possibly corresponds to TRBD2 (6 bases). This CDR3 has 15 residues. V shed 7 bases and J shed 6 bases, with 22 bases lying between them. Germline CDR1 is MNHEY and CDR2 is SMNVEV (reference sequence). The CDR3 sequence: CASNPVGGGNAEQYF. For the CDR3, the DNA is TGTGCCAGCAACCCAGTGGGGGGAGGTAACGCCGAGCAGTACTTC.

This clonotype has a count of ten or more. The chain couples TRBV9 to TRBJ1-6; TRBD1 agrees at 8 bases. The CDR3 length is 16 residues. V trimming: 5 bases; J trimming: 7 bases; junction bases outside the gene matches: 11. In germline, CDR1 is SGDLS, CDR2 YYNGEE. The CDR3 nucleotides are TGTGCCAGCAGACTTCCAGGGGGCCGGGGGAATTCACCCCTCCACTTT. Amino acids: CASRLPGGRGNSPLHF.

This chain uses TRBV7-9 with TRBJ2-1; 7 nucleotides align to TRBD1. J lost 0 bases, V lost 4 bases, and 6 bases had no gene match. The CDR3 sequence is 16 residues long. Germline V gene data show CDR1 as SEHNR and CDR2 as FQNEAQ (reference sequence). CDR3 DNA: TGTGCCAGCAGCTCACCGACAGGGAGCTCCTACAATGAGCAGTTCTTC. This codes for CASSSPTGSSYNEQFF.

The chain employs TRBV4-2 and TRBJ1-2; 7 bases are a match to TRBD1. The V segment lost 1 base and the J segment 1 base; nucleotides outside the gene matches: 15. Germline CDR1 LGHNA, CDR2 YNFKEQ. This CDR3 has 19 amino acids. The CDR3 protein is CASSQGSGRDRLDNYGYTF. In nucleotides, the CDR3 is TGTGCCAGCAGCCAAGGGTCGGGCAGGGACAGACTCGATAACTATGGCTACACCTTC.

Many counts were recorded for this clonotype. The chain recombines TRBV7-9 with TRBJ1-3, with 8 bases fitting TRBD1. Germline V gene data show CDR1 as SEHNR and CDR2 as FQNEAQ (reference sequence). The CDR3 has 15 amino acids. J gave up 7 bases and V 5 bases, and 10 bases lay outside the gene matches. CDR3 protein: CASSPTATGANTIYF. The CDR3 region has the DNA TGTGCCAGCAGCCCAACAGCGACAGGGGCCAACACCATATATTTT.

This clonotype was observed at least ten times. V usage is TRBV29-1 and J usage is TRBJ2-2; 7 positions agree with TRBD1. CDR3 length: 12 amino acids. Germline V gene lookup returns CDR1 SQVTM and CDR2 ANQGSEA. V lost 5 bases to trimming and J lost 7 bases; unmatched junction nucleotides: 4. CDR3 sequence: CSVSQGVGELFF. In DNA, the CDR3 is TGCAGCGTTTCTCAGGGGGTCGGGGAGCTGTTTTTT.

This clonotype was observed many times. The chain couples TRBV7-8 to TRBJ2-7, with 14 nucleotides matching TRBD2. This CDR3 is 19 amino acids long. The V gene end was trimmed by 3 bases and the J gene end by 1 base; junction bases not matched to a gene: 11. CDR1 SGHVS and CDR2 FQNEAQ come from the germline V gene. CDR3 in amino acids: CASSFTGTSGSHRSYEQYF. The CDR3 region has the DNA TGTGCCAGCAGCTTTACCGGGACTAGCGGGAGTCATAGGTCCTACGAGCAGTACTTC.

The V and J genes are TRBV10-3 and TRBJ1-2; 8 bases fit TRBD1. J lost 1 base, V lost 4 bases, and 5 bases had no gene match. Germline lookup yields CDR1 ENHRY and CDR2 SYGVKD. The CDR3 covers 15 residues. Here the CDR3 reads CAISAAGGDNYGYTF. The DNA of the CDR3 is TGTGCCATCAGTGCGGCAGGGGGCGATAACTATGGCTACACCTTC.

The chain has TRBV10-2 and TRBJ2-7; D remains unclear. CDR3 size: 15 residues. Germline V CDR1 and CDR2: WSHSY, SAAADI. Trimming stripped 4 bases from V and 2 bases from J, with 15 bases between. The CDR3 DNA reads TGCGCCAGCAGTGCCAGCAGTCACGGCGCCTACGAGCAGTACTTC. It encodes CASSASSHGAYEQYF.

This rearrangement joins TRBV7-8 to TRBJ2-5, with TRBD1 matching over 7 bases. The CDR3 covers 12 residues. CDR1 and CDR2 from the germline V gene are SGHVS and FQNEAQ. CDR3 sequence (DNA): TGTGCTAGAGACAGGGTCCAAGAGACCCAGTACTTC. Its translation is CARDRVQETQYF.

V gene TRBV11-2 combines with J gene TRBJ2-7, with 10 bases matching TRBD1. Trimming took 2 bases from V and 3 from J; bases not matched to a gene: 10. CDR3 length equals 17 residues. CDR1 and CDR2 from the germline V gene are SGHAT and FQNNGV. This CDR3 reads CASSLRRQGAGGYEQYF. The CDR3, as DNA: TGTGCCAGCAGCTTAAGGAGACAGGGGGCGGGTGGCTACGAGCAGTACTTC.

The chain is built from TRBV2 and TRBJ2-2; D gene unclear. Trimming took 6 bases from V and 4 from J, leaving 12 bases between them. This CDR3 has 14 residues. The germline V gene encodes CDR1 SNHLY and CDR2 FYNNEI. CDR3 DNA sequence: TGTGCCAGCAGCCTTCAGACCTTCACCGGGGAGCTGTTTTTT. This gives the protein CASSLQTFTGELFF. Supplemented by reference TRBV2 and TRBJ2-2, the full variable domain reads EPEVTQTPSHQVTQMGQEVILRCVPISNHLYFYWYRQILGQKVEFLVSFYNNEISEKSEIFDDQFSVERPDGSNFTLKIRSTKLEDSAMYFCASSLQTFTGELFFGEGSRLTVL.